This TCR beta chain was sequenced during a study of blood T cell repertoires in COVID-19. Background on the study: Samples representing acute and convalescent COVID-19 were sourced from the United States, Italy and Spain.

The data were produced by immunoSEQ multiplex PCR, yet TCRdb's version contains in-frame clones alone and is incomplete. The sample lists more than 200,000 clones, 75% to 90% occurring once. V shed 4 bases and J shed 8 bases, with 18 bases lying between them. Germline assignment: CDR1 SGDLS and CDR2 YYNGEE. There are 14 residues in the CDR3. Seattle patient enrollment occurred during active infection, with longitudinal follow-up thereafter. This sequence originates from a woman at least 80 years old with COVID-19, enrolled during active disease. V and J are TRBV9 and TRBJ2-5; possibly TRBD1 for D (6 bases). Sample: peripheral blood. The CDR3 DNA follows: TGTGCCAGCAGCCTCGCCGGTAGGGGGAGCACCCAGTACTTC. This codes for CASSLAGRGSTQYF.